A single sample gave rise to the 24 T cell receptor beta chains below, sequenced in a study of spatial heterogeneity in lung cancer. The time point here: blood at routine non-recurrence follow-up after resection. In TCRdb, the 5' RACE reads were re-called with MiXCR into one record per CDR3 protein. The sample has fewer than 20,000 distinct CDR3 sequences, 7% to 10% seen once. The starting material was PBMCs, obtained at follow-up. The source of these receptors is a male donor with early-stage non-small cell lung cancer.

This clonotype has a count of ten or more. This chain links TRBV20-1 with TRBJ1-5; no reliable D call. This CDR3 is built from 12 residues. Germline CDR1 DFQATT, CDR2 SNEGSKA (reference sequence). Trimming left V 6 bases short and J 3 bases short, with 9 bases between. The CDR3 spells CSARTVNQPQHF. The CDR3 coding sequence is TGCAGTGCGCGGACGGTCAATCAGCCCCAGCATTTT.

This clonotype was found many times. The rearrangement links TRBV5-5 to TRBJ1-2; 7 nucleotides agree with TRBD1. Unmatched junction bases numbered 23, after V lost 4 bases and J lost 14 bases. The germline V gene has CDR1 SGHKS and CDR2 YYEKEE (reference sequence). This CDR3 is 16 amino acids long. Written as DNA, the CDR3 is TGTGCCAGCAGCCTCGGAGGGGGATGGCAGGGGGTCGCCCGAACCTTC. Protein sequence: CASSLGGGWQGVARTF. Full variable domain (outside the CDR3, taken from reference TRBV5-5 and TRBJ1-2): DAGVTQSPTHLIKTRGQQVTLRCSPISGHKSVSWYQQVLGQGPQFIFQYYEKEERGRGNFPDRFSARQFPNYSSELNVNALLLGDSALYLCASSLGGGWQGVARTFGSGTRLTVV.

This clonotype has only a few counts. This chain connects TRBV30 to TRBJ2-1, with D perhaps matching TRBD2 (6 bases). V was cut by 4 bases and J by 10 bases, with 11 bases left in between. Germline lookup yields CDR1 GTSNPN and CDR2 SVGIG (reference sequence). This CDR3 spans 11 amino acids. The CDR3 coding sequence is TGTGCCTGGAACGGACGGGGGGAGCAGTTCTTC. It is translated as CAWNGRGEQFF.

Many counts were recorded for this clonotype. The rearrangement links TRBV15 to TRBJ1-5; D gene unclear. The V gene's germline CDR1 is LNHNV and CDR2 YYDKDF (reference sequence). CDR3 size: 14 residues. Trimming stripped 2 bases from V and 6 bases from J, with 11 bases between. CDR3 coding DNA: TGTGCCACCAGCAGAAACCGGGGAGGTCAGCCCCAGCATTTT. Its protein is CATSRNRGGQPQHF.

This clonotype has a count of ten or more. V usage is TRBV12-3 or TRBV12-4 and J usage is TRBJ1-5; 10 bases match TRBD1. V lost 5 bases, J lost 6 bases, and 10 bases stayed unmatched. The CDR3 loop spans 16 amino acids. The CDR3 coding sequence is TGTGCCAGCAGTCTGACCGGGACAGGGGTGCTTCAGCCCCAGCATTTT. Encoded protein: CASSLTGTGVLQPQHF.

There are many counts of this clonotype. The chain carries TRBV7-9 and TRBJ2-5, with a tentative D call TRBD1 (6 bases). With 5 bases removed from V and 5 bases from J, the gap between germline ends came to 18 bases. This CDR3 has 15 amino acids. In germline, CDR1 is SEHNR, CDR2 FQNEAQ (reference sequence). Here the CDR3 DNA reads TGTGCCAGCAGCCCGATAAATTACAGGGAGGAGACCCAGTACTTC. Translating it yields CASSPINYREETQYF.

This clonotype was counted ten times or more. The chain joins TRBV7-6 to TRBJ2-5, with D tentatively TRBD1 or TRBD2 (5 bases each). The ends were cut back, 4 bases at V and 3 bases at J, with 18 bases in the middle. Germline CDR1 reads SGHVS; CDR2 reads FNYEAQ. The length of the CDR3 is 16 residues. The CDR3 reads CASSSRYRGRKETQYF. The CDR3 coding sequence is TGTGCCAGCAGCTCACGGTATAGGGGACGAAAAGAGACCCAGTACTTC.

V and J are TRBV5-4 and TRBJ1-5; maybe TRBD1 (5 bases). Germline V gene data show CDR1 as SGHNT and CDR2 as YYREEE (reference sequence). The CDR3 is 12 residues long. Trimming removed 9 bases at V and 4 bases at J, with 11 bases between. CDR3 amino acids: CATSQGNQPQHF. The CDR3 DNA reads TGTGCCACCTCCCAGGGTAATCAGCCCCAGCATTTT.

This clonotype occurred a few times. Here the CDR3 reads CASSTASGRYEQYF. The DNA for the CDR3 is TGTGCCAGCAGCACCGCTAGCGGGAGGTACGAGCAGTACTTC. This chain links TRBV11-1 with TRBJ2-7, with 11 nucleotides matching TRBD2. The CDR3 runs 14 residues. Per germline, CDR1 SGHAT and CDR2 FQDESV (reference sequence). V lost 5 bases and J lost 4; bases outside the gene matches: 4.

This clonotype was observed a handful of times. This rearrangement joins TRBV5-1 to TRBJ2-7; D gene unclear. V lost 7 bases to trimming and J lost 2 bases, with 13 bases between them. The CDR3 is made up of 13 amino acids. Germline loops: CDR1 SGHRS, CDR2 YFSETQ. The CDR3 loop is CASSGPIPYEQYF. The CDR3 DNA is TGCGCCAGCTCCGGGCCCATTCCCTACGAGCAGTACTTC.

This clonotype was found many times. This chain connects TRBV9 to TRBJ2-1; D is possibly TRBD1 (6 bases). The CDR3 length is 14 residues. Trimming removed 3 bases from V and 1 base from J, with 8 bases in between. Per germline, CDR1 SGDLS and CDR2 YYNGEE. The CDR3 region has the DNA TGTGCCAGCAGCGCCCAGGGGTCCTACAATGAGCAGTTCTTC. The encoded protein is CASSAQGSYNEQFF. Complete variable domain (other parts from reference TRBV9 and TRBJ2-1): DSGVTQTPKHLITATGQRVTLRCSPRSGDLSVYWYQQSLDQGLQFLIQYYNGEERAKGNILERFSAQQFPDLHSELNLSSLELGDSALYFCASSAQGSYNEQFFGPGTRLTVL.

A few counts support this clonotype. J is TRBJ2-1 and V is TRBV6-2 or TRBV6-3, with 8 bases fitting TRBD2. CDR1 is MNHEY and CDR2 is SVGEGT in the germline V gene. With V trimmed by 2 bases and J by 8 bases, 5 bases remained unmatched. This CDR3 is built from 14 residues. CDR3 in DNA: TGTGCCAGCAGTTACGAAGCGGGGGCCTATGAGCAGTTCTTC. This sequence encodes CASSYEAGAYEQFF.

The chain couples TRBV7-8 to TRBJ2-7; D may correspond to TRBD1 or TRBD2 (6 bases each). CDR1 and CDR2 from the germline V gene are SGHVS and FQNEAQ. V was trimmed by 4 bases and J by 2 bases, leaving 24 bases between them. The CDR3 loop spans 18 amino acids. The CDR3 DNA sequence: TGTGCCAGCAGCTATTCGGGGTTAGCGGTGAGGGGGGCCTACGAGCAGTACTTC. Amino acids: CASSYSGLAVRGAYEQYF.

In this sample, this clonotype is medium-sized. V usage is TRBV4-1 and J usage is TRBJ2-5; weak D call: TRBD2 (6 bases). The CDR3 has 17 residues. Germline V gene lookup returns CDR1 MGHRA and CDR2 YSYEKL. With 3 bases removed from V and 0 bases from J, the gap between germline ends came to 17 bases. The CDR3 region has the DNA TGCGCCAGCAGCCACCCCAGTGGACTACCGTACCAAGAGACCCAGTACTTC. Its translation is CASSHPSGLPYQETQYF.

This clonotype was counted at least ten times. The gene calls are TRBV12-3 or TRBV12-4 and TRBJ2-7; weak D call: TRBD1 (7 bases). V gave up 5 bases and J gave up 1 base, with 15 bases separating them. This CDR3 has 15 residues. In nucleotides, the CDR3 is TGTGCCAGCAGTCCCCAGGGGGACTCTTCCTACGAGCAGTACTTC. Translation: CASSPQGDSSYEQYF.

This clonotype was recorded many times. V usage is TRBV24-1 and J usage is TRBJ1-5; tentatively, D is TRBD1 (5 bases). Germline V lookup: CDR1 KGHDR, CDR2 SFDVKD. V shed 3 bases and J shed 9 bases, with 11 bases lying between them. CDR3 length: 13 amino acids. This CDR3 is CATSDGTVRPQHF. The CDR3 DNA reads TGTGCCACCAGTGATGGGACGGTCAGGCCCCAGCATTTT.

This clonotype was detected a few times. The chain combines TRBV2 with TRBJ2-7, with D unclear. The CDR3 runs 15 residues. V was trimmed by 1 base and J by 3 bases, leaving 13 bases between them. The germline V gene encodes CDR1 SNHLY and CDR2 FYNNEI. The CDR3 loop is CASSEGGTILYEQYF. The CDR3 bases are TGTGCCAGCAGTGAAGGTGGAACTATCCTCTACGAGCAGTACTTC.

This clonotype was detected many times. The J gene is TRBJ2-3, the V gene TRBV27; D is ambiguous. CDR1 MNHEY and CDR2 SMNVEV come from the germline V gene (reference sequence). This CDR3 is 14 amino acids long. V was clipped by 4 bases and J by 3 bases, with 11 bases between them. The CDR3 region has the DNA TGTGCCAGCAGTTATCGGGCAGCTACAGATACGCAGTATTTT. This translates into CASSYRAATDTQYF.

There are many counts of this clonotype. The chain links TRBV6-5 to TRBJ1-5, with TRBD1 matching over 8 bases. The CDR3 has 16 residues. V shed 8 bases, J shed 4 bases, and the junction held 13 bases outside the gene matches. CDR1 and CDR2 from the germline V gene are MNHEY and SVGAGI. The CDR3 spells CASAPRPGGRNQPQHF. DNA for the CDR3: TGTGCCAGCGCACCAAGGCCAGGGGGCAGAAATCAGCCCCAGCATTTT.

This clonotype was detected only a few times. This chain joins TRBV3-1 and TRBJ2-2; D gene unclear. Germline loops: CDR1 LGHDT, CDR2 YNNKEL (reference sequence). The length of the CDR3 is 13 residues. V shed 0 bases and J shed 6 bases, with 5 bases lying between them. DNA of the CDR3: TGTGCCAGCAGCCAAGAGCCCTCCGGGGAGCTGTTTTTT. This translates into CASSQEPSGELFF.

This clonotype was seen repeatedly, ten times or more. The chain couples TRBV28 to TRBJ2-2; no clear D. Germline assignment: CDR1 MDHEN and CDR2 SYDVKM. The CDR3 covers 13 residues. With 7 bases removed from V and 6 bases from J, the gap between germline ends came to 12 bases. The CDR3 reads CASTPRLAGELFF. The CDR3 region has the DNA TGTGCCAGCACCCCCCGGTTAGCCGGGGAGCTGTTTTTT.

This clonotype has a count of ten or more. The chain recombines TRBV30 with TRBJ1-5; TRBD1 is a possible D gene (5 bases). The CDR3 has 14 residues. Between the trimmed V and J ends, which lost 0 bases and 7 bases, there was a span of 13 bases. CDR1 and CDR2 from the germline V gene are GTSNPN and SVGIG (reference sequence). CDR3 loop: CAWSVRTGRQPQHF. The CDR3 nucleotides are TGTGCCTGGAGTGTACGCACAGGTAGGCAGCCCCAGCATTTT.

This clonotype was observed many times. J is TRBJ2-7 and V is TRBV5-4; D tentatively reads TRBD1 or TRBD2 (5 bases each). The V gene lost 6 bases and the J gene lost 5 bases, with 15 bases spanning the gap. Germline V gene data show CDR1 as SGHNT and CDR2 as YYREEE (reference sequence). This CDR3 is built from 13 residues. The CDR3 DNA reads as TGTGCCAGCACCATCTCGGGGACCCACGAGCAGTACTTC. As protein: CASTISGTHEQYF.

This clonotype was detected only a few times. The genes are TRBV4-1 and TRBJ1-6; D might be TRBD1 (6 bases). This CDR3 is 16 amino acids long. V was cut by 1 base and J by 10 bases, with 17 bases left in between. Germline V gives CDR1 MGHRA, CDR2 YSYEKL. The CDR3 spells CASSQVGTRTYSPLHF. As DNA, the CDR3 is TGCGCCAGCAGCCAAGTGGGGACAAGGACCTACTCACCCCTCCACTTT.